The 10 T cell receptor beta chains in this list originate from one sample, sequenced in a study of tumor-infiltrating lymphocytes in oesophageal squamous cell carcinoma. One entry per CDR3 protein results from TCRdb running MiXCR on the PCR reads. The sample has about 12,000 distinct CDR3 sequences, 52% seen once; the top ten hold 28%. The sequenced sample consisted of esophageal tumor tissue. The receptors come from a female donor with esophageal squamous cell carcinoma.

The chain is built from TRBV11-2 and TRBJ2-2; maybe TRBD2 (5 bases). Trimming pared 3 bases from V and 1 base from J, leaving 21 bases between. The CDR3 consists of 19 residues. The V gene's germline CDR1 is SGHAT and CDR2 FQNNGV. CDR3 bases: TGTGCCAGCAGCTTTCACTATCGGGGATCGATATTGAACACCGGGGAGCTGTTTTTT. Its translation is CASSFHYRGSILNTGELFF.

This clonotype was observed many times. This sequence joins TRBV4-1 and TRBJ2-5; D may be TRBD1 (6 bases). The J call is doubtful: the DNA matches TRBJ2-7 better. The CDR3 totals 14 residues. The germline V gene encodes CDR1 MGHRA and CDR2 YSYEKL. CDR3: CASSHQQGWNEQYF. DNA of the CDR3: TGCGCCAGCAGCCATCAACAGGGATGGAACGAGCAGTACTTC.

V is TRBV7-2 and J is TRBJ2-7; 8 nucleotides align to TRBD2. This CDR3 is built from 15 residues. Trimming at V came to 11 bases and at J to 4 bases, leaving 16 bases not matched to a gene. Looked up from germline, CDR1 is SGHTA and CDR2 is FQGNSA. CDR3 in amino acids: CASKEAAGDLYEQYF. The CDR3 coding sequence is TGTGCCTCAAAAGAGGCAGCGGGGGACCTGTACGAGCAGTACTTC.

CDR3 loop: CATSDLGTTGANVLTF. The CDR3 nucleotides are TGTGCCACCAGTGATTTGGGCACGACTGGGGCCAACGTCCTGACTTTC. The gene calls are TRBV24-1 and TRBJ2-6; D remains unclear. This CDR3 has 16 residues. Germline lookup yields CDR1 KGHDR and CDR2 SFDVKD. V lost 0 bases and J lost 2, with 7 bases in between.

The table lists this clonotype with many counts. Here the CDR3 DNA reads TGTGCCAGCACTACCGGGAGAACGAACACCGGGGAGCTGTTTTTT. Translation: CASTTGRTNTGELFF. J is TRBJ2-2 and V is TRBV6-1, with D possibly TRBD2 on 6 matching bases. The CDR3 totals 15 residues. In germline, CDR1 is MNHNS, CDR2 SASEGT. Trimming removed 7 bases from V and 0 bases from J, with 12 bases in between.

The CDR3 coding sequence is TGTGCCAGCAGAGGACAGGGCCCACCCGGGGAGCTGTTTTTT. Translating it yields CASRGQGPPGELFF. The chain combines TRBV12-3 or TRBV12-4 with TRBJ2-2; TRBD1 matches 8 bases. J lost 6 bases, V lost 6 bases, and 6 bases had no gene match. There are 14 residues in the CDR3.

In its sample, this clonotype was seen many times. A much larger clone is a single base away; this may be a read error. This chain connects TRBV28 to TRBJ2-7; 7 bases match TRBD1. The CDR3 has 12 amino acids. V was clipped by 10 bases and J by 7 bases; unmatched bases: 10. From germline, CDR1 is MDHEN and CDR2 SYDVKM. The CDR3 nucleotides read TGTGCCACCACGGACAGGTACAATGAGCAGTACTTC. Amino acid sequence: CATTDRYNEQYF.

CDR3 sequence reads: CASSRPGANVLTF. Written as DNA, the CDR3 is TGTGCCAGCAGCCGCCCTGGGGCCAACGTCCTGACTTTC. The chain recombines TRBV12-3 or TRBV12-4 with TRBJ2-6; no clear D. Trimming pared 6 bases from V and 2 bases from J, leaving 5 bases between. The CDR3 has 13 amino acids.

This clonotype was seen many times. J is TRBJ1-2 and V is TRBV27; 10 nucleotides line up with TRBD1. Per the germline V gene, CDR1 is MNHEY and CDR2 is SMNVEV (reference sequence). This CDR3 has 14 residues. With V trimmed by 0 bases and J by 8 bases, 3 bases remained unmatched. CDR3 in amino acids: CASSLSETGGGYTF. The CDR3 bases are TGTGCCAGCAGTTTATCGGAGACAGGGGGCGGCTACACCTTC.

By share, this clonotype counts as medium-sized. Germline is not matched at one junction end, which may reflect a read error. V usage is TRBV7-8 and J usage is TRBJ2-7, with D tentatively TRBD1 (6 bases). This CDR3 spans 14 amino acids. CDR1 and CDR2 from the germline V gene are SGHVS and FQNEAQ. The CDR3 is CASSHRTDNSPLHF. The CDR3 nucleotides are TGTGCCAGCAGCCATCGGACAGACAATTCACCCCTCCACTTC. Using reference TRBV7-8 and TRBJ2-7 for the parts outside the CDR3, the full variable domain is GAGVSQSPRYKVAKRGQDVALRCDPISGHVSLFWYQQALGQGPEFLTYFQNEAQLDKSGLPSDRFFAERPEGSVSTLKIQRTQQEDSAVYLCASSHRTDNSPLHFGPGTRLTVT.